Included here is one T cell receptor (beta chain) sequence, with context. It lacks a known antigen. Per-base qualities were not stored, and no clone one base away is much larger. This entry comes from a study of T cell repertoires in cytomegalovirus infection (dated by TCRdb to the late 2010s). With respect to the entire study: Recently identified HLA-C-restricted CMV epitopes, whose presentation resists viral immunomodulation, were targeted by peptide stimulations together with well-studied HLA-B-restricted epitopes. Donor HLA type was relevant to the analysis, as public TCR beta signatures indicated carriage of CMV infection together with the matching HLA type.

The treatment or condition label for this specimen denotes: in vitro stimulation with specific CMV peptide epitopes to enrich CMV-specific T cells. The instrument given in TCRdb is Illumina HiSeq 1500. TCRdb trimmed the raw reads at Q25, called clones with MiXCR and kept productive beta chains. Under each unique CDR3 protein, matching rows form one entry showing the most common genes and DNA. The sample table holds more than 85,000 distinct CDR3 sequences, of which around 28% were seen once. Roughly 77% of the sample goes to the ten largest clones. The study at large found these results: In both this cohort and an independent cohort of 352 donors, the cumulative frequency of public TCR beta family members distinguished carriers of CMV infection plus the relevant HLA type. The ex vivo response was dominated by HLA-C-restricted CMV-specific TCR beta clonotypes, and the single most frequent clonotype in two of eight donors was supplied by these HLA-C-restricted clonotypes.

Inclusive of the bounding cysteine and phenylalanine, the CDR3 is 14 residues long. CDR3 DNA is the only sequence kept; it has 42 bases, read in frame from the first base. From the germline V gene, CDR1 is MDHEN and CDR2 is SYDVKM. The germline V and J ends show losses of 4 bases and 3 bases respectively, and no gene match explains 6 bases of the junction. The sample consisted of CD8+ T cells from cultured PBMCs, taken from culture after CMV antigen stimulation. The rearranged segments are TRBV28 and TRBJ2-7; TRBD1 matches 7 bases in the middle. The clonotype originates from a human donor in good health (CMV status not recorded). Some clones in this sample may be carry-over from other donors' samples. The DNA sequence follows: TGTGCCAGCAGTTCCGACAGGGCGATCTACGAGCAGTACTTC. It translates to CASSSDRAIYEQYF.